The present T cell receptor (beta chain) was sequenced within a study of cytomegalovirus exposure and HLA in healthy donors. This CDR3 is 15 amino acids long. The ends lost 4 bases at V and 4 bases at J; junction bases unmatched: 9. Germline V CDR1 and CDR2: MGHRA, YSYEKL. It was with 60 Vbeta and 13 Jbeta primers that the PCR ran. The protocol was immunoSEQ multiplex PCR, while the TCRdb copy is restricted to in-frame clones and leaves out a portion. The sample has approximately 98,000 clones, 70% to 80% seen once. The TCR sequence derives from a man aged 18 to 29 in good health and CMV-seropositive. What was sequenced was PBMCs. This chain connects TRBV4-1 to TRBJ1-2; TRBD1 matches at 7 bases. CDR3 in amino acids: CASSPEPDRAYGYTF. CDR3 in DNA: TGCGCCAGCAGCCCTGAACCTGACAGGGCCTATGGCTACACCTTC.